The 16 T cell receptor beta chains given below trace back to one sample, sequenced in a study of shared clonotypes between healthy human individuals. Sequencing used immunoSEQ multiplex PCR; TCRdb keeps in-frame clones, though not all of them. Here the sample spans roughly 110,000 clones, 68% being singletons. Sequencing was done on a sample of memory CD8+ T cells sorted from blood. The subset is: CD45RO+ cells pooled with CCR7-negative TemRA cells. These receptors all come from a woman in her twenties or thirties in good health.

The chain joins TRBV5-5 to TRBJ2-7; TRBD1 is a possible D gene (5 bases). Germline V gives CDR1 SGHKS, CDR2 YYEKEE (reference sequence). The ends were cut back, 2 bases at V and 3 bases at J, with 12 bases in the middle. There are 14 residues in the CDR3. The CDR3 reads CASSFDSLYYEQYF. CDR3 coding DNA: TGTGCCAGCAGCTTCGACAGCTTATACTACGAGCAGTACTTC.

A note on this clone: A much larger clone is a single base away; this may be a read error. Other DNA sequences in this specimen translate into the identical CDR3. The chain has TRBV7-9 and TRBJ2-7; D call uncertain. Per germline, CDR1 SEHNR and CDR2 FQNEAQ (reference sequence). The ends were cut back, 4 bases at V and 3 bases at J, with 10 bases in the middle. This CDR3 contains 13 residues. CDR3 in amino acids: CASSSGPNYEQYF. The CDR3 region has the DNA TGTGCCAGCAGCTCCGGTCCGAACTACGAGCAGTACTTC. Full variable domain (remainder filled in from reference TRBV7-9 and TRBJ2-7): DTGVSQNPRHKITKRGQNVTFRCDPISEHNRLYWYRQTLGQGPEFLTYFQNEAQLEKSRLLSDRFSAERPKGSFSTLEIQRTEQGDSAMYLCASSSGPNYEQYFGPGTRLTVT.

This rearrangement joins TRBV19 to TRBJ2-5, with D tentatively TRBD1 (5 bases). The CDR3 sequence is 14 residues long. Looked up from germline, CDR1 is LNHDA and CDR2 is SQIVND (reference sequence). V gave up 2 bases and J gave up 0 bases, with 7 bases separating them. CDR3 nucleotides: TGTGCCAGTAGTATACTCAGGGACCAAGAGACCCAGTACTTC. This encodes CASSILRDQETQYF.

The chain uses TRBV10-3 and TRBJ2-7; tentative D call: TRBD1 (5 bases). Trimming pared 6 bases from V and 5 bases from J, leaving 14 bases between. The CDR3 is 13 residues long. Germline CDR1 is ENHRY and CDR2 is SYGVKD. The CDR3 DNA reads TGTGCCATCAGGCCCGGCAGGGCCCACGAGCAGTACTTC. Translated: CAIRPGRAHEQYF.

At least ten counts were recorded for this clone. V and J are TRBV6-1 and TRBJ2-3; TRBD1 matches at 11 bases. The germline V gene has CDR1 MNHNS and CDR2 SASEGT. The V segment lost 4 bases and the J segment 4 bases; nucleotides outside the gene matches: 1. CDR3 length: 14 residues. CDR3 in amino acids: CASSGTGGADTQYF. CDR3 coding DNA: TGTGCCAGCAGTGGGACAGGGGGCGCAGATACGCAGTATTTT.

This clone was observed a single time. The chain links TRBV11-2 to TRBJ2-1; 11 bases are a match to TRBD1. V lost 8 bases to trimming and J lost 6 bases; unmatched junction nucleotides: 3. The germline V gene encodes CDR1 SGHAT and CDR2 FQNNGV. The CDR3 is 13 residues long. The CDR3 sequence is CASLGTGGNEQFF. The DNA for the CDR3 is TGTGCCAGCCTCGGGACAGGGGGCAATGAGCAGTTCTTC.

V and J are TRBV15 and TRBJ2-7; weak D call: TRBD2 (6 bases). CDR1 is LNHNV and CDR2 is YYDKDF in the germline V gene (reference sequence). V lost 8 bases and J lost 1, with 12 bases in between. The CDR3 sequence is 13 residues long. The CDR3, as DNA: TGTGCCACCGCGGCGGAGGGGTCCTACGAGCAGTACTTC. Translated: CATAAEGSYEQYF.

In DNA form, the CDR3 reads TGTGCCAGCAGTGTGGTGATAACCTACGAGCAGTACTTC. Translation gives CASSVVITYEQYF. The genes are TRBV2 and TRBJ2-7; D not certain. CDR1 and CDR2 (germline): SNHLY, FYNNEI. V dropped 4 bases and J dropped 2 bases, with 9 bases sitting between them. There are 13 residues in the CDR3.

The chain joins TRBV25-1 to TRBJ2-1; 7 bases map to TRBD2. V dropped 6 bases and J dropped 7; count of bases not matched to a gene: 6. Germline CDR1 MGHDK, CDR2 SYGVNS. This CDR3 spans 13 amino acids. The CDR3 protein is CASSPPAGNEQFF. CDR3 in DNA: TGTGCCAGCAGCCCCCCAGCGGGGAATGAGCAGTTCTTC.

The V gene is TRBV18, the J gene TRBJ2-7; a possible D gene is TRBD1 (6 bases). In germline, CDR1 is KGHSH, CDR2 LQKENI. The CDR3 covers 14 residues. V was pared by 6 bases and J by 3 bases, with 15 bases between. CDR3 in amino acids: CASSLGQTHYEQYF. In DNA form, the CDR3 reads TGTGCCAGCTCTCTTGGACAGACACACTACGAGCAGTACTTC.

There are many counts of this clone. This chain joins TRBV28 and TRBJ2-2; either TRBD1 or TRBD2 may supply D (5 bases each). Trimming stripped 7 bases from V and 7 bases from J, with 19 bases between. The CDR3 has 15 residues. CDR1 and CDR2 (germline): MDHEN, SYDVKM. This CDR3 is CASKRGGLYDGELFF. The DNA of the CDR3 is TGTGCCAGCAAGAGGGGCGGACTGTATGACGGGGAGCTGTTTTTT. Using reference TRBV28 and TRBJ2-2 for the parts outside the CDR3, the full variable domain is DVKVTQSSRYLVKRTGEKVFLECVQDMDHENMFWYRQDPGLGLRLIYFSYDVKMKEKGDIPEGYSVSREKKERFSLILESASTNQTSMYLCASKRGGLYDGELFFGEGSRLTVL.

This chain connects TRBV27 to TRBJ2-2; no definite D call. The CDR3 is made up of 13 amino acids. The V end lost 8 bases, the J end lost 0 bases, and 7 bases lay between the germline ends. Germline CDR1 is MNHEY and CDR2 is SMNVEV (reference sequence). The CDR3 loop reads CASGTTNTGELFF. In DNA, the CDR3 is TGTGCCAGCGGAACTACGAACACCGGGGAGCTGTTTTTT.

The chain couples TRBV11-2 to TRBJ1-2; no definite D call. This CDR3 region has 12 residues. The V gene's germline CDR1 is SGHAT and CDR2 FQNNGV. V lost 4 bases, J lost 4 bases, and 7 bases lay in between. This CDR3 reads CASSSEGYGYTF. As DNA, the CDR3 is TGTGCCAGCAGCTCCGAGGGCTATGGCTACACCTTC. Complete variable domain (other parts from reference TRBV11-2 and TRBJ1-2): EAGVAQSPRYKIIEKRQSVAFWCNPISGHATLYWYQQILGQGPKLLIQFQNNGVVDDSQLPKDRFSAERLKGVDSTLKIQPAKLEDSAVYLCASSSEGYGYTFGSGTRLTVV.

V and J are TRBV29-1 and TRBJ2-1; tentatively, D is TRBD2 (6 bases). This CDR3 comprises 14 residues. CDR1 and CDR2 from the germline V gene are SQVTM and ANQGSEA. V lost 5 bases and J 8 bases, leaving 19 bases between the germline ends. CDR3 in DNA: TGCAGCGTTCTATCGGGAGTGAGTTTGGATGAGCAGTTCTTC. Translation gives CSVLSGVSLDEQFF.

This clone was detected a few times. CDR3 nucleotides: TGTGCCAGCAGTGAAGGGGGACACGCCAACACTGAAGCTTTCTTT. Encoded protein: CASSEGGHANTEAFF. The chain has TRBV2 and TRBJ1-1; D is perhaps TRBD1 (6 bases). The CDR3 sequence is 15 residues long. Germline values: CDR1 SNHLY, CDR2 FYNNEI. Trimming stripped 1 base from V and 2 bases from J, with 11 bases between.

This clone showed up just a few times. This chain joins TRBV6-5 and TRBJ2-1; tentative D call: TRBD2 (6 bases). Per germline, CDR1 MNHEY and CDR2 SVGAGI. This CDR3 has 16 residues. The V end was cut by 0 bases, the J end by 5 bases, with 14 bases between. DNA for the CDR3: TGTGCCAGCAGTTACTCTTTCGAGGGCGGGAACAATGAGCAGTTCTTC. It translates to CASSYSFEGGNNEQFF.